The 24 T cell receptor beta chains given below trace back to one sample, sequenced in a study of technical replicates of blood from a few donors. Method: immunoSEQ multiplex PCR; TCRdb's copy keeps in-frame clones and lacks some. The table has around 79,000 clones, 90% to 95% seen once; the top ten hold about 0.25%. Sequencing used T cells isolated from PBMCs. All receptors derive from a human donor in good health.

This chain links TRBV28 with TRBJ2-2; 12 nucleotides match TRBD2. V shed 3 bases and J 7 bases; nucleotides not matched to a gene: 6. The CDR3 loop spans 16 amino acids. Germline V lookup: CDR1 MDHEN, CDR2 SYDVKM. This CDR3 reads CASSFWTSGMGGELFF. CDR3 nucleotide sequence: TGTGCCAGCAGTTTTTGGACTAGCGGGATGGGCGGGGAGCTGTTTTTT.

The table lists this clone with a count of one. The rearrangement links TRBV29-1 to TRBJ2-3; D ambiguous. Germline loops: CDR1 SQVTM, CDR2 ANQGSEA. This CDR3 is 10 amino acids long. The V gene lost 7 bases and the J gene lost 4 bases, with 6 bases spanning the gap. The CDR3 coding sequence is TGCAGCGCTGACTCAGATACGCAGTATTTT. Translated, it gives CSADSDTQYF.

CDR3 residues: CASTGGRHEQYF. CDR3 nucleotide sequence: TGTGCCAGCACTGGCGGGAGGCACGAGCAGTACTTC. The chain has TRBV6-5 and TRBJ2-7; 8 bases are a match to TRBD2. The CDR3 has 12 residues. Trimming took 7 bases from V and 5 from J; bases not matched to a gene: 4. In germline, CDR1 is MNHEY, CDR2 SVGAGI.

The chain employs TRBV28 and TRBJ1-2, with no clear D. The CDR3 totals 15 residues. Trimming took 4 bases from V and 1 from J, leaving 13 bases between them. Germline V gene sequence: CDR1 MDHEN, CDR2 SYDVKM. Here the CDR3 DNA reads TGTGCCAGCAGTTCCTGGGAGACCTTTAACTATGGCTACACCTTC. Amino acid sequence: CASSSWETFNYGYTF.

V usage is TRBV27 and J usage is TRBJ1-1; 9 bases fit TRBD1. The CDR3 is 18 residues long. CDR1 and CDR2 (germline): MNHEY, SMNVEV (reference sequence). The junction had 12 bases not matched to a gene; V was cut back by 3 bases and J by 1 base. CDR3 DNA: TGTGCCAGCAGTTTCACCAGGACAGGGGAAGAGTGGAACACTGAAGCTTTCTTT. Translated, it gives CASSFTRTGEEWNTEAFF.

The chain joins TRBV5-1 to TRBJ1-1; D is possibly TRBD1 (5 bases). This CDR3 is 15 amino acids long. Trimming removed 3 bases at V and 1 base at J, with 13 bases between. Germline-derived CDR1 and CDR2 are SGHRS and YFSETQ. CDR3: CASSSRFTGNTEAFF. The CDR3 DNA follows: TGCGCCAGCAGCTCCAGGTTCACAGGGAACACTGAAGCTTTCTTT.

V is TRBV7-9 and J is TRBJ2-5; TRBD1 matches at 9 bases. CDR1 and CDR2 (germline): SEHNR, FQNEAQ (reference sequence). There are 17 residues in the CDR3. Germline trimming cut 5 bases from V and 5 bases from J; bases unmatched to any gene: 15. The CDR3 reads CASSARPDRGNGETQYF. The CDR3 DNA reads as TGTGCCAGCAGCGCACGCCCGGACAGGGGAAACGGGGAGACCCAGTACTTC.

The V call is TRBV7-9, the J call TRBJ1-2; tentatively, D is TRBD1 (6 bases). The CDR3 is 16 residues long. Trimming removed 2 bases at V and 3 bases at J, with 16 bases between. The germline gives CDR1 SEHNR, CDR2 FQNEAQ (reference sequence). In DNA form, the CDR3 reads TGTGCCAGCAGCTTAAGGGGGGGCTCGGGCGACTATGGCTACACCTTC. It yields the protein CASSLRGGSGDYGYTF. Together with reference TRBV7-9 and TRBJ1-2, the CDR3 gives the full variable domain: DTGVSQNPRHKITKRGQNVTFRCDPISEHNRLYWYRQTLGQGPEFLTYFQNEAQLEKSRLLSDRFSAERPKGSFSTLEIQRTEQGDSAMYLCASSLRGGSGDYGYTFGSGTRLTVV.

The V gene is TRBV2, the J gene TRBJ2-1, with TRBD2 as a possible D gene (6 bases). Trimming stripped 11 bases from V and 0 bases from J, with 14 bases between. Germline V gene lookup returns CDR1 SNHLY and CDR2 FYNNEI. The CDR3 length is 14 residues. This CDR3 is CAGSISGSYNEQFF. The CDR3 DNA follows: TGTGCCGGGTCCATTAGCGGCTCCTACAATGAGCAGTTCTTC.

The chain has TRBV9 and TRBJ1-3, with D uncertain. This CDR3 has 13 residues. The germline V gene encodes CDR1 SGDLS and CDR2 YYNGEE. Trimming shortened V by 4 bases and J by 7 bases, and 12 bases separated the two germline ends. CDR3 sequence: CASSSSLGNTIYF. As DNA, the CDR3 is TGTGCCAGCAGCTCCAGTCTGGGCAACACCATATATTTT.

V is TRBV28 and J is TRBJ2-7, with 7 positions matching TRBD1. Germline CDR1 is MDHEN and CDR2 is SYDVKM. V lost 5 bases to trimming and J lost 4 bases; unmatched junction nucleotides: 5. This CDR3 contains 13 residues. DNA of the CDR3: TGTGCCAGCAGTATCGGACAGGAGTACGAGCAGTACTTC. Amino acids: CASSIGQEYEQYF.

The chain uses TRBV4-1 and TRBJ2-3, with 7 nucleotides matching TRBD2. J was trimmed by 2 bases and V by 4 bases; bases with no gene match: 6. Germline CDR1 is MGHRA and CDR2 is YSYEKL. The CDR3 runs to 15 residues. CDR3 region: CASSPLAEPTDTQYF. DNA for the CDR3: TGCGCCAGCAGCCCTCTAGCGGAACCCACAGATACGCAGTATTTT.

The genes are TRBV7-9 and TRBJ2-5, with D possibly being TRBD1 (6 bases). Trimming shortened V by 5 bases and J by 4 bases, and 29 bases separated the two germline ends. Germline V gives CDR1 SEHNR, CDR2 FQNEAQ (reference sequence). This CDR3 is 19 amino acids long. CDR3 amino acids: CASSPDPGHLLPELETQYF. Written as DNA, the CDR3 is TGTGCCAGCAGCCCCGACCCGGGACACTTACTACCGGAGCTAGAGACCCAGTACTTC.

V gene TRBV19 combines with J gene TRBJ1-4, with 9 positions matching TRBD1. With V trimmed by 8 bases and J by 3 bases, 10 bases remained unmatched. Germline CDR1 is LNHDA and CDR2 is SQIVND (reference sequence). The CDR3 length is 16 residues. In DNA, the CDR3 is TGTGCCAGTTCTATCCGGGACAGGGATGCTAATGAAAAACTGTTTTTT. Protein sequence: CASSIRDRDANEKLFF.

The chain has TRBV29-1 and TRBJ2-1, with 11 bases identical to TRBD1. The CDR3 totals 14 residues. The ends lost 4 bases at V and 6 bases at J; junction bases unmatched: 5. Germline V gene data show CDR1 as SQVTM and CDR2 as ANQGSEA. This CDR3 is CSVAPGTGGNEQFF. DNA for the CDR3: TGCAGCGTTGCTCCCGGGACAGGGGGCAATGAGCAGTTCTTC.

This clone occurred once. DNA for the CDR3: TGTGCCAGCAGCTTAGGCCGGGACAGCACCGGGGAGCTGTTTTTT. This sequence encodes CASSLGRDSTGELFF. The rearrangement joins TRBV7-7 to TRBJ2-2, with 7 bases fitting TRBD1. The V gene end was trimmed by 1 base and the J gene end by 4 bases; junction bases not matched to a gene: 3. Germline CDR1 and CDR2: SSHAT and FNYEAQ (reference sequence). The CDR3 has 15 residues.

The rearrangement joins TRBV23-1 to TRBJ1-5; the D is unclear. TRBV23-1 carries the ORF label, with uncertain function. CDR3 length: 16 amino acids. V was clipped by 10 bases and J by 2 bases, with 21 bases between them. For the CDR3, the DNA is TGCGCCACCCGAAACCCCTCAGGTGATGGCAATCAGCCCCAGCATTTT. This translates into CATRNPSGDGNQPQHF.

This chain joins TRBV4-1 and TRBJ2-1; D ambiguous. Germline V lookup: CDR1 MGHRA, CDR2 YSYEKL. The CDR3 loop spans 17 amino acids. V dropped 3 bases and J dropped 4 bases, with 19 bases sitting between them. The CDR3 reads CASSQTRLRKIYNEQFF. The DNA of the CDR3 is TGCGCCAGCAGCCAGACGCGGCTCAGAAAAATATACAATGAGCAGTTCTTC.

J is TRBJ1-1 and V is TRBV18; a possible D gene is TRBD1 (5 bases). The germline V gene encodes CDR1 KGHSH and CDR2 LQKENI. This CDR3 has 16 amino acids. Deletions cut 3 bases from V and 1 base from J, with 15 bases between. Written as DNA, the CDR3 is TGTGCCAGCTCACCCGGGACTGAGGTTAAGAACACTGAAGCTTTCTTT. Translating it yields CASSPGTEVKNTEAFF.

The chain combines TRBV2 with TRBJ2-1; 7 bases are a match to TRBD2. The CDR3 runs to 16 residues. Germline CDR1 is SNHLY and CDR2 is FYNNEI. Unmatched junction bases numbered 5, after V lost 2 bases and J lost 1 base. The CDR3 spells CASSEQRGVSYNEQFF. The CDR3 nucleotides read TGTGCCAGCAGTGAACAACGGGGGGTTTCCTACAATGAGCAGTTCTTC. Full variable domain (missing parts from reference TRBV2 and TRBJ2-1): EPEVTQTPSHQVTQMGQEVILRCVPISNHLYFYWYRQILGQKVEFLVSFYNNEISEKSEIFDDQFSVERPDGSNFTLKIRSTKLEDSAMYFCASSEQRGVSYNEQFFGPGTRLTVL.

This chain uses TRBV5-1 with TRBJ2-7, with 8 positions matching TRBD1. Germline V gene data show CDR1 as SGHRS and CDR2 as YFSETQ. This CDR3 region has 13 residues. Trimming cost V 4 bases and J 4 bases; bases outside gene matches: 4. CDR3 bases: TGCGCCAGCAGCGCTGACAGGGGTTACGAGCAGTACTTC. This codes for CASSADRGYEQYF.

The chain links TRBV6-5 to TRBJ2-1, with a weak D call TRBD2 (6 bases). The V gene lost 6 bases and the J gene lost 6 bases, with 15 bases spanning the gap. Per the germline V gene, CDR1 is MNHEY and CDR2 is SVGAGI. The CDR3 contains 14 residues. CDR3 in amino acids: CASRLTGSSNEQFF. CDR3 coding DNA: TGTGCCAGCAGACTGACCGGGAGTTCCAATGAGCAGTTCTTC.

This chain connects TRBV4-1 to TRBJ2-3; TRBD2 matches 13 bases. The CDR3 has 14 residues. CDR1 is MGHRA and CDR2 is YSYEKL in the germline V gene. Trimming at V came to 1 base and at J to 11 bases, leaving 3 bases not matched to a gene. In nucleotides, the CDR3 is TGCGCCAGCAGCCAAGTCAGACTAGCGGGAGGGCAGTATTTT. Amino acid sequence: CASSQVRLAGGQYF.

The chain has TRBV11-2 and TRBJ1-3; 7 bases are shared with TRBD1. CDR1 SGHAT and CDR2 FQNNGV come from the germline V gene. This CDR3 spans 13 amino acids. V shed 7 bases and J 2 bases; nucleotides not matched to a gene: 2. This CDR3 reads CASTQGAGNTIYF. The CDR3 DNA reads as TGTGCCAGCACGCAGGGGGCTGGAAACACCATATATTTT.